The rows below give T cell receptor beta chains drawn from one sample of a study of T cell responses to AZD1222 COVID-19 vaccine. Produced via immunoSEQ multiplex PCR; TCRdb's table is partial and in-frame only. This repertoire shows about 98,000 clones, roughly 87% found once; its top ten account for under 7%. Sequenced material: peripheral blood, taken on day 0 of AZD1222 vaccination. These receptors came from an adult in good health. CDR3s include the opening cysteine and the closing phenylalanine or tryptophan. D genes are given only for firm matches. Some rows have no size entry. The others give once, few or many, or a class for an expanded clone.

D gene: -
clone size: -
V gene: TRBV9
J gene: TRBJ1-6
CDR3 DNA: TGTGCCAGCAGCGTAGATGGTCCCGGAGCACCCCTCCACTTT
CDR3 protein: CASSVDGPGAPLHF

D gene: TRBD2
clone size: -
V gene: TRBV5-1
J gene: TRBJ2-5
CDR3 DNA: TGCGCCAGCAGCTACGGACTAGCGGGAGGTCAAGAGACCCAGTACTTC
CDR3 protein: CASSYGLAGGQETQYF

D gene: -
clone size: -
V gene: TRBV5-1
J gene: TRBJ1-6
CDR3 DNA: TGCGCCAGCAGCCCCCGGGGGGAAGCATCTGGTTCACCCCTCCACTTT
CDR3 protein: CASSPRGEASGSPLHF

D gene: TRBD1
clone size: -
V gene: TRBV2
J gene: TRBJ1-4
CDR3 DNA: TGTGCCAGCAGCATGACAGGGGTGGAAGAAAAACTGTTTTTT
CDR3 protein: CASSMTGVEEKLFF

D gene: TRBD2
clone size: -
V gene: TRBV9
J gene: TRBJ2-3
CDR3 DNA: TGTGCCAGCAGCGTTGAGGGAAGGGTGGGACTAATCACAGATACGCAGTATTTT
CDR3 protein: CASSVEGRVGLITDTQYF

D gene: TRBD2
clone size: -
V gene: TRBV9
J gene: TRBJ2-1
CDR3 DNA: TGTGCCAGCAGCACCGACAGGACTAGCGTTAGCAATGAGCAGTTCTTC
CDR3 protein: CASSTDRTSVSNEQFF

D gene: -
clone size: -
V gene: TRBV7-2
J gene: TRBJ1-6
CDR3 DNA: TGTGCCAGCAGCCTCCTCTCTGGCGCCCTCCACTTT
CDR3 protein: CASSLLSGALHF

D gene: -
clone size: -
V gene: TRBV10-1
J gene: TRBJ1-5
CDR3 DNA: TGCGCCAGCAACCGACAGTATAGCAATCAGCCCCAGCATTTT
CDR3 protein: CASNRQYSNQPQHF

D gene: TRBD2
clone size: -
V gene: TRBV4-1
J gene: TRBJ2-5
CDR3 DNA: TGCGCCAGCAGCCAAGATGCCGGGGGGGAGACCCAGTACTTC
CDR3 protein: CASSQDAGGETQYF

D gene: TRBD1
clone size: -
V gene: TRBV19
J gene: TRBJ1-2
CDR3 DNA: TGTGCCAGTAGGATCCGGGACAGGGCCTTTAACTATGGCTACACCTTC
CDR3 protein: CASRIRDRAFNYGYTF

D gene: -
clone size: -
V gene: TRBV5-1
J gene: TRBJ1-3
CDR3 DNA: TGCGCCAGCAGCTTGGTAGCCAGAAACTCTGGAAACACCATATATTTT
CDR3 protein: CASSLVARNSGNTIYF

D gene: TRBD1
clone size: -
V gene: TRBV19
J gene: TRBJ2-5
CDR3 DNA: TGTGCCAGTAGTGCGGGACAGGCGGGGACCCAGTACTTC
CDR3 protein: CASSAGQAGTQYF

D gene: -
clone size: -
V gene: TRBV28
J gene: TRBJ2-1
CDR3 DNA: TGTGCCAGCAGTTTAATTGCCGAATACAATGAGCAGTTCTTC
CDR3 protein: CASSLIAEYNEQFF

D gene: TRBD1
clone size: -
V gene: TRBV27
J gene: TRBJ1-6
CDR3 DNA: TGTGCCACCCGGACAGGTTTAGAAATCTCCTATAATTCACCCCTCCACTTT
CDR3 protein: CATRTGLEISYNSPLHF

D gene: -
clone size: -
V gene: TRBV27
J gene: TRBJ2-2
CDR3 DNA: TGTGCCAGCAGTAGGGTGACTATGAACACCGGGGAGCTGTTTTTT
CDR3 protein: CASSRVTMNTGELFF

D gene: TRBD1
clone size: -
V gene: TRBV7-3
J gene: TRBJ2-3
CDR3 DNA: TGTGCCAGCAGCCTCGGGACAGGGGGATTAGATACGCAGTATTTT
CDR3 protein: CASSLGTGGLDTQYF

D gene: -
clone size: -
V gene: TRBV19
J gene: TRBJ1-2
CDR3 DNA: TGTGCCAGCGCGGACAGACTCTATGGCTACACCTTC
CDR3 protein: CASADRLYGYTF

D gene: -
clone size: -
V gene: TRBV6-2/TRBV6-3
J gene: TRBJ1-5
CDR3 DNA: TGTGCCAGCAGTTACTCGAGAGAAAATAGCAATCAGCCCCAGCATTTT
CDR3 protein: CASSYSRENSNQPQHF

D gene: TRBD1
clone size: -
V gene: TRBV9
J gene: TRBJ2-5
CDR3 DNA: TGTGCCAGCAGCGTAGTCCCCACCGGGACAGGGTTTGAGACCCAGTACTTC
CDR3 protein: CASSVVPTGTGFETQYF

D gene: -
clone size: -
V gene: TRBV6-2/TRBV6-3
J gene: TRBJ2-7
CDR3 DNA: TGTGCCAGCAGTCGGGTACAGGGATACGAGCAGTACTTC
CDR3 protein: CASSRVQGYEQYF

D gene: TRBD1
clone size: -
V gene: TRBV5-4
J gene: TRBJ1-4
CDR3 DNA: TGTGCCAGCAGCTTGGGAGGGGGGGACAGGCGGGAAAAACTGTTTTTT
CDR3 protein: CASSLGGGDRREKLFF

D gene: TRBD1
clone size: -
V gene: TRBV29-1
J gene: TRBJ1-1
CDR3 DNA: TGCAGCGCACTCCGGGACAGTAGGACAGGATTGAACACTGAAGCTTTCTTT
CDR3 protein: CSALRDSRTGLNTEAFF

D gene: TRBD2
clone size: -
V gene: TRBV28
J gene: TRBJ2-3
CDR3 DNA: TGTGCCAGCAGTCTAGCGGGAGGGAGCACAGATACGCAGTATTTT
CDR3 protein: CASSLAGGSTDTQYF

D gene: -
clone size: -
V gene: TRBV4-3
J gene: TRBJ2-1
CDR3 DNA: TGCGCCAGCAGCCATGCCGGGTGGGGGTCGGGGGATGAGCAGTTCTTC
CDR3 protein: CASSHAGWGSGDEQFF

D gene: TRBD1
clone size: -
V gene: TRBV7-3
J gene: TRBJ2-7
CDR3 DNA: TGTGCCAGCAGCTTAAACGGGGACAGTGCCTACGAGCAGTACTTC
CDR3 protein: CASSLNGDSAYEQYF

D gene: -
clone size: -
V gene: TRBV4-1
J gene: TRBJ1-1
CDR3 DNA: TGCGCCAGCAGCCAAGCCCGGGACGGATCTGAAGCTTTCTTT
CDR3 protein: CASSQARDGSEAFF

D gene: TRBD2
clone size: -
V gene: TRBV18
J gene: TRBJ2-7
CDR3 DNA: TGTGCCAGCTCACCACCCGGGAGGGAAGCGCAGTACTTC
CDR3 protein: CASSPPGREAQYF

D gene: -
clone size: -
V gene: TRBV27
J gene: TRBJ1-5
CDR3 DNA: TGTGCCAGCAGTTTAGGAGGGACCAATCAGCCCCAGCATTTT
CDR3 protein: CASSLGGTNQPQHF

D gene: TRBD2
clone size: -
V gene: TRBV5-4
J gene: TRBJ2-7
CDR3 DNA: TGTGCCAGCAGTCGCCAAGCGGGAGTGGCCTACGAGCAGTACTTC
CDR3 protein: CASSRQAGVAYEQYF

D gene: -
clone size: -
V gene: TRBV19
J gene: TRBJ2-6
CDR3 DNA: TGTGCCAGTAGTATTTTTGTCGGCTCTGGGGCCAACGTCCTGACTTTC
CDR3 protein: CASSIFVGSGANVLTF

D gene: -
clone size: once
V gene: TRBV3-1/TRBV3-2
J gene: TRBJ2-5
CDR3 DNA: TGTGCCAGCAGCCAAAACGGACAGCCCCAAGAGACCCAGTACTTC
CDR3 protein: CASSQNGQPQETQYF

D gene: -
clone size: -
V gene: TRBV5-4
J gene: TRBJ2-7
CDR3 DNA: TGTGCCAGCAGCTTGGCCGCAGCGGACTCCTACGAGCAGTACTTC
CDR3 protein: CASSLAAADSYEQYF

D gene: TRBD2
clone size: -
V gene: TRBV5-8
J gene: TRBJ2-1
CDR3 DNA: TGTGCCAGCAGCTTTGGGACTAGCAATGAGCAGTTCTTC
CDR3 protein: CASSFGTSNEQFF

D gene: TRBD2
clone size: once
V gene: TRBV15
J gene: TRBJ2-1
CDR3 DNA: TGTGCCACCAGCAGAGGCTTTGGACTAGCGGGAGTAGTCGGGCTGAATGAGCAGTTCTTC
CDR3 protein: CATSRGFGLAGVVGLNEQFF

D gene: TRBD2
clone size: -
V gene: TRBV7-9
J gene: TRBJ2-7
CDR3 DNA: TGTGCCAGCAGCTTAGTTAGCGGGCCAGGCGAGCAGTACTTC
CDR3 protein: CASSLVSGPGEQYF

D gene: -
clone size: -
V gene: TRBV11-3
J gene: TRBJ2-1
CDR3 DNA: TGTGCCAGCAGCTTGGCTCGGAAGGGGAGCTCCTACAATGAGCAGTTCTTC
CDR3 protein: CASSLARKGSSYNEQFF

D gene: TRBD2
clone size: -
V gene: TRBV6-5
J gene: TRBJ2-1
CDR3 DNA: TGTGCCAGCAGCGGCAGCGGGAGAAGCCACAATGAGCAGTTCTTC
CDR3 protein: CASSGSGRSHNEQFF

D gene: TRBD1
clone size: -
V gene: TRBV30
J gene: TRBJ2-7
CDR3 DNA: TGTGCCTGGGCCGGGTGGGACAGGGGCTACGAGCAGTACTTC
CDR3 protein: CAWAGWDRGYEQYF

D gene: -
clone size: -
V gene: TRBV7-9
J gene: TRBJ1-2
CDR3 DNA: TGTGCCAGCAGCTTGCCCCGGGACACCTATGGCTACACCTTC
CDR3 protein: CASSLPRDTYGYTF

D gene: -
clone size: -
V gene: TRBV15
J gene: TRBJ1-4
CDR3 DNA: TGTGCCACCAGCCTCCGGAGCCCAAATGAAAAACTGTTTTTT
CDR3 protein: CATSLRSPNEKLFF

D gene: -
clone size: -
V gene: TRBV5-1
J gene: TRBJ2-7
CDR3 DNA: TGCGCCAGCAGCTTGAATTCTGGCTCCTACGAGCAGTACTTC
CDR3 protein: CASSLNSGSYEQYF

D gene: TRBD1
clone size: -
V gene: TRBV6-6
J gene: TRBJ2-7
CDR3 DNA: TGTGCCAGCAGTTACGGGACAGGGGTCGGCGAGCAGTACTTC
CDR3 protein: CASSYGTGVGEQYF

D gene: -
clone size: once
V gene: TRBV28
J gene: TRBJ1-1
CDR3 DNA: TGTGCCAGCAGCCAGGGAGGGAGAGGAGCTTTCTTT
CDR3 protein: CASSQGGRGAFF

D gene: TRBD2
clone size: -
V gene: TRBV5-6
J gene: TRBJ2-3
CDR3 DNA: TGTGCCAGCAGCTTGGACGGGACTAGCTCCCCAGATACGCAGTATTTT
CDR3 protein: CASSLDGTSSPDTQYF

D gene: -
clone size: -
V gene: TRBV7-9
J gene: TRBJ2-7
CDR3 DNA: TGTGCCAGCAGCTTAGTTAAACACCGAGACTCCTACGAGCAGTACTTC
CDR3 protein: CASSLVKHRDSYEQYF